Below, 15 T cell receptor beta chains from the same sample are listed, as sequenced in a study of CD8+ T cells in alopecia areata. As the sequencing template, cDNA was produced by extracting RNA and reverse transcribing it. Assay used: immunoSEQ multiplex PCR; TCRdb lists only in-frame clones, some missing. Among around 150,000 clones listed, 45% to 60% were seen once. Sequenced sample: CD4+ T cells sorted from blood. The receptors shown here come from a human donor in good health.

The genes are TRBV13 and TRBJ1-2; TRBD1 matches 8 bases. Germline CDR1 is PRHDT and CDR2 is FYEKMQ (reference sequence). V lost 5 bases and J lost 5; bases outside the gene matches: 7. This CDR3 is built from 14 residues. The CDR3 nucleotides are TGTGCCAGCAGCCCGGACAGGGACGGATATGGCTACACCTTC. Translating it yields CASSPDRDGYGYTF.

The rearrangement uses TRBV5-1 and TRBJ1-3, with D possibly matching TRBD1 (5 bases). Between the trimmed V and J ends, which lost 2 bases and 4 bases, there was a span of 22 bases. CDR1 is SGHRS and CDR2 is YFSETQ in the germline V gene. This CDR3 comprises 18 residues. The CDR3 nucleotides read TGCGCCAGCAGCTTCCTATCCCCCCGGGGGACGGAAGGAAACACCATATATTTT. This translates into CASSFLSPRGTEGNTIYF.

The chain uses TRBV7-2 and TRBJ1-1, with D unclear. This CDR3 has 14 amino acids. Germline V gene lookup returns CDR1 SGHTA and CDR2 FQGNSA. The V end lost 6 bases, the J end lost 4 bases, and 15 bases lay between the germline ends. Here the CDR3 DNA reads TGTGCCAGCAGGCCAGCACTGGGAGTCACTGAAGCTTTCTTT. Its protein product is CASRPALGVTEAFF. Full variable domain (missing parts from reference TRBV7-2 and TRBJ1-1): GAGVSQSPSNKVTEKGKDVELRCDPISGHTALYWYRQSLGQGLEFLIYFQGNSAPDKSGLPSDRFSAERTGGSVSTLTIQRTQQEDSAVYLCASRPALGVTEAFFGQGTRLTVV.

V and J are TRBV2 and TRBJ2-7, with a possible D match to TRBD2 (6 bases). This CDR3 has 12 residues. Germline V gene lookup returns CDR1 SNHLY and CDR2 FYNNEI. V lost 6 bases and J 9 bases, leaving 15 bases between the germline ends. CDR3 sequence reads: CASRPGLPGQYF. Here the CDR3 DNA reads TGTGCCAGCAGGCCGGGACTCCCGGGGCAGTACTTC.

The chain has TRBV29-1 and TRBJ2-5; a weak D match, TRBD1 (6 bases). The CDR3 loop spans 13 amino acids. Germline V gives CDR1 SQVTM, CDR2 ANQGSEA. V was trimmed by 6 bases and J by 5 bases, leaving 16 bases between them. CDR3 sequence: CSVKAGVGETQYF. CDR3 sequence (DNA): TGCAGCGTGAAGGCAGGGGTCGGGGAGACCCAGTACTTC.

The gene calls are TRBV6-5 and TRBJ2-1; TRBD2 agrees at 8 bases. V lost 6 bases to trimming and J lost 7 bases; unmatched junction nucleotides: 5. This CDR3 is 13 amino acids long. Germline loops: CDR1 MNHEY, CDR2 SVGAGI. The DNA of the CDR3 is TGTGCCAGCAGCCCGCGGGGGGATAATGAGCAGTTCTTC. Encoded protein: CASSPRGDNEQFF.

The chain uses TRBV4-1 and TRBJ1-1; D may be TRBD1 (6 bases). V was pared by 6 bases and J by 8 bases, with 13 bases between. Per germline, CDR1 MGHRA and CDR2 YSYEKL. The CDR3 loop spans 12 amino acids. The CDR3: CASSPAGGEAFF. DNA of the CDR3: TGCGCCAGCAGTCCGGCGGGGGGCGAAGCTTTCTTT.

This clone has more than one count but fewer than ten. This chain connects TRBV7-9 to TRBJ2-6; no definite D call. This CDR3 has 13 residues. Trimming cost V 2 bases and J 4 bases, with 3 bases left between them. The germline V gene has CDR1 SEHNR and CDR2 FQNEAQ (reference sequence). The CDR3 DNA reads as TGTGCCAGCAGCTTAACCGGGGCCAACGTCCTGACTTTC. Translation: CASSLTGANVLTF.

The V and J genes are TRBV5-1 and TRBJ2-4, with TRBD2 matching over 8 bases. The CDR3 runs 16 residues. The germline V gene has CDR1 SGHRS and CDR2 YFSETQ. The ends lost 1 base at V and 3 bases at J; junction bases unmatched: 6. In nucleotides, the CDR3 is TGCGCCAGCAGCTTGAGCGGGAGTGGTGGCAAAAACATTCAGTACTTC. Protein sequence: CASSLSGSGGKNIQYF.

This clone was observed a handful of times. The chain uses TRBV29-1 and TRBJ2-3, with D perhaps matching TRBD1 or TRBD2 (5 bases each). Between the trimmed V and J ends, which lost 6 bases and 2 bases, there was a span of 21 bases. CDR1 SQVTM and CDR2 ANQGSEA come from the germline V gene. The CDR3 consists of 16 residues. This CDR3 is CSVLRTPGDPTDTQYF. The DNA for the CDR3 is TGCAGCGTACTTAGAACACCTGGGGACCCCACAGATACGCAGTATTTT.

CDR3 nucleotide sequence: TGCAGCGTCGCTAGCGGACCAACCGGCACAGATACGCAGTATTTT. Residues: CSVASGPTGTDTQYF. V is TRBV29-1 and J is TRBJ2-3; 7 nucleotides agree with TRBD2. With 6 bases clipped from V and 1 base from J, the junction kept 10 bases outside the gene matches. The CDR3 is 15 amino acids. The germline V gene encodes CDR1 SQVTM and CDR2 ANQGSEA.

This sequence joins TRBV10-3 and TRBJ2-7, with D possibly being TRBD1 or TRBD2 (5 bases each). Trimming stripped 8 bases from V and 3 bases from J, with 11 bases between. Germline-derived CDR1 and CDR2 are ENHRY and SYGVKD. The CDR3 extends over 12 amino acids. DNA for the CDR3: TGTGCCATCGGAGGACAAGACTACGAGCAGTACTTC. Protein sequence: CAIGGQDYEQYF.

J is TRBJ2-7 and V is TRBV19; D remains ambiguous. The CDR3 has 15 amino acids. V shed 3 bases and J shed 3 bases, with 15 bases lying between them. Germline CDR1 and CDR2: LNHDA and SQIVND (reference sequence). CDR3 DNA: TGTGCCAGTAGTATTTCGCCCCGAGCCGTCTACGAGCAGTACTTC. This codes for CASSISPRAVYEQYF. The entire variable domain, with the rest obtained from reference TRBV19 and TRBJ2-7, is as follows: DGGITQSPKYLFRKEGQNVTLSCEQNLNHDAMYWYRQDPGQGLRLIYYSQIVNDFQKGDIAEGYSVSREKKESFPLTVTSAQKNPTAFYLCASSISPRAVYEQYFGPGTRLTVT.

The chain combines TRBV6-6 with TRBJ2-7; possibly TRBD1 or TRBD2 for D (5 bases each). The CDR3 sequence is 14 residues long. Germline-derived CDR1 and CDR2 are MNHNY and SVGAGI (reference sequence). Trimming cost V 6 bases and J 6 bases, with 18 bases left between them. The CDR3 protein is CASRGTGHEAEQYF. The CDR3 region has the DNA TGTGCCAGCAGGGGGACCGGCCATGAGGCCGAGCAGTACTTC.

The chain has TRBV30 and TRBJ2-7; D is ambiguous. The germline gives CDR1 GTSNPN, CDR2 SVGIG (reference sequence). Trimming pared 0 bases from V and 2 bases from J, leaving 14 bases between. This CDR3 is built from 15 residues. The chain's CDR3 is CAWSVRGLATYEQYF. The CDR3 region has the DNA TGTGCCTGGAGTGTACGTGGGCTGGCAACCTACGAGCAGTACTTC.